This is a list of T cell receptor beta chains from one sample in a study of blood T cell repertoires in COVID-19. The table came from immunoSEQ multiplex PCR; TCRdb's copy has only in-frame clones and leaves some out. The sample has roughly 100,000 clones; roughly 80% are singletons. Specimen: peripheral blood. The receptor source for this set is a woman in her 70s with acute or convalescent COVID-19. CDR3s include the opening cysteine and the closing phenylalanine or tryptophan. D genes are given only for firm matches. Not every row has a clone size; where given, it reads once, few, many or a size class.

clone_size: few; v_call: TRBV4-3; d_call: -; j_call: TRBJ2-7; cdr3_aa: CASSQGRGGSYEQYF; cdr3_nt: TGCGCCAGCAGCCAAGGGAGAGGGGGCTCCTACGAGCAGTACTTC
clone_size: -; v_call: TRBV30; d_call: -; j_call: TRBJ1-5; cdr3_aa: CAWSVRHNQPQHF; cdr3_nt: TGTGCCTGGAGTGTAAGACACAATCAGCCCCAGCATTTT
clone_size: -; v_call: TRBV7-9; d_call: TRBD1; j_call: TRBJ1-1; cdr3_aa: CASSLTGGGEAFF; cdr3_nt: TGTGCCAGCAGCTTAACAGGGGGCGGTGAAGCTTTCTTT
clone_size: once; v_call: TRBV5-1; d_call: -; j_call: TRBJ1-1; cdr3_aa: CASSFDQGGGNTEAFF; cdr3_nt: TGCGCCAGCAGCTTTGATCAGGGAGGGGGGAACACTGAAGCTTTCTTT
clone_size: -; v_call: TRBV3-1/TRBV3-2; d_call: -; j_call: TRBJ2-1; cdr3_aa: CASSQEVSAKRYNEQFF; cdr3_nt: TGTGCCAGCAGCCAAGAGGTTAGCGCCAAAAGATACAATGAGCAGTTCTTC
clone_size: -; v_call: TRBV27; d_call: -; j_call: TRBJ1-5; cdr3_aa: CASSPGGVWGHSNQPQHF; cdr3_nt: TGTGCCAGCAGTCCTGGTGGGGTTTGGGGGCATAGCAATCAGCCCCAGCATTTT
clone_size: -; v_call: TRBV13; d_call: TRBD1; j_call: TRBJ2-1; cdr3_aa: CASSEAGGEQFF; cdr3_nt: TGTGCCAGCAGCGAGGCAGGGGGTGAGCAGTTCTTC
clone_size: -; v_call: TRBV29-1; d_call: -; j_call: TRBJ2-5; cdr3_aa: CSVDMGLETQYF; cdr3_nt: TGCAGCGTTGATATGGGCTTAGAGACCCAGTACTTC
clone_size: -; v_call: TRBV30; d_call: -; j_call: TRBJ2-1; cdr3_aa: CAWSPRFQGRYEQFF; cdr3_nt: TGTGCCTGGAGTCCAAGGTTTCAGGGGCGCTATGAGCAGTTCTTC
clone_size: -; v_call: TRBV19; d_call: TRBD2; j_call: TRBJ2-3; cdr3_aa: CASSNPGGSKADTQYF; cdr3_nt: TGTGCCAGTAGTAACCCGGGGGGGTCTAAGGCAGATACGCAGTATTTT
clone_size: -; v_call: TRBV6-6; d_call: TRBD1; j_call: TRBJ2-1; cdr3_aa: CASSPGQGLVNEQFF; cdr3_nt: TGTGCCAGCAGTCCCGGACAGGGGTTGGTCAATGAGCAGTTCTTC
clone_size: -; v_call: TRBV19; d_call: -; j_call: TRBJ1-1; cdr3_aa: CASSIDQGLWTEAFF; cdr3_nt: TGTGCCAGTAGTATAGATCAGGGTCTCTGGACTGAAGCTTTCTTT
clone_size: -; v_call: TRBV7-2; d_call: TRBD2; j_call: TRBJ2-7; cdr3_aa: CASSLVLAGAREQYF; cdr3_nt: TGTGCCAGCAGCTTAGTGCTAGCGGGAGCTCGGGAGCAGTACTTC
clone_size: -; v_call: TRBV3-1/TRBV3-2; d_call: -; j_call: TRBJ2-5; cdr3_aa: CASSRPLEAETQYF; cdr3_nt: TGTGCCAGCAGTCGCCCACTAGAGGCGGAGACCCAGTACTTC
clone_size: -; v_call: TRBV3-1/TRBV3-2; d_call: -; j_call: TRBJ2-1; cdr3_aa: CASSQDGRAESYNEQFF; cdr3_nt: TGTGCCAGCAGCCAAGATGGTCGAGCGGAGTCCTACAATGAGCAGTTCTTC
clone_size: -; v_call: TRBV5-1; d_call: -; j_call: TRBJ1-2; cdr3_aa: CASSLDAAYGYTF; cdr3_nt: TGCGCCAGCAGCTTGGATGCGGCCTATGGCTACACCTTC
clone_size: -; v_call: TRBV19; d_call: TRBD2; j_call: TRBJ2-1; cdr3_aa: CASSGRREFSNEQFF; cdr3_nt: TGTGCCAGTAGTGGTCGGCGGGAGTTTTCCAATGAGCAGTTCTTC
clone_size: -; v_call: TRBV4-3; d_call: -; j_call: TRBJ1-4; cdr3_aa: CASSQEENEKLFF; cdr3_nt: TGCGCCAGCAGCCAAGAGGAGAATGAAAAACTGTTTTTT
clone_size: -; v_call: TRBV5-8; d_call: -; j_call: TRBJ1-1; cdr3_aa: CASSPDVGVIDTEAFF; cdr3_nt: TGTGCCAGCAGCCCGGACGTCGGGGTTATAGACACTGAAGCTTTCTTT
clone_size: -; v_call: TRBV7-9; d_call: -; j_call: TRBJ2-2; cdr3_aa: CASSLLGTPELFF; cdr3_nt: TGTGCCAGCAGCTTACTCGGCACCCCGGAGCTGTTTTTT
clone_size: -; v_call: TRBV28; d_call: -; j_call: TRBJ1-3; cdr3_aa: CASRGLIYSGNTIYF; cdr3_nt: TGTGCCAGCAGGGGCCTCATCTACTCTGGAAACACCATATATTTT
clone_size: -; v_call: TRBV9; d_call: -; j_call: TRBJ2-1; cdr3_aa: CASSVAEGATEQFF; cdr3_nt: TGTGCCAGCAGCGTAGCGGAGGGGGCCACTGAGCAGTTCTTC
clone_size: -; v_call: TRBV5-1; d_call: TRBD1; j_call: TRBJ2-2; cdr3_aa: CASSVPGQGHAGELFF; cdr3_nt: TGCGCCAGCAGCGTGCCGGGACAGGGTCATGCCGGGGAGCTGTTTTTT
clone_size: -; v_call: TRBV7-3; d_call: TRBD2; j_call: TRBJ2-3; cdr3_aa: CASSLGTSADTQYF; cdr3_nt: TGTGCCAGCAGCTTGGGGACTAGCGCAGATACGCAGTATTTT